This TCR beta chain was sequenced for a study of identical twins. TCRdb recomputed calls from the 5' RACE reads with MiXCR, one row per CDR3 protein. The sample lists hundreds of thousands of distinct CDR3 sequences; about 20% were seen once. Trimming removed 3 bases at V and 1 base at J, with 6 bases between. From germline, CDR1 is MGHRA and CDR2 YSYEKL. CDR3 length equals 13 residues. This same sample was also taken into another study, of T cells expressing NK-cell markers.

What was sequenced was PBMCs. V and J are TRBV4-1 and TRBJ1-1; D is ambiguous. The TCR comes from a woman aged 18 to 35 in good health. CDR3 sequence: CASSQYRNTEAFF. The DNA of the CDR3 is TGCGCCAGCAGCCAGTACCGGAACACTGAAGCTTTCTTT.